This TCR beta chain was identified in a study of T cell responses to AZD1222 COVID-19 vaccine. Notes on the study in general: Samples come after the peak T cell response, not at day 14. Among AZD1222 vaccinees, only five to seven were seropositive at baseline.

As regards this clone: What it binds is not known.

Data came from immunoSEQ multiplex PCR; TCRdb stores just in-frame clones and leaves some out. This sample has 130,000 or so clones, with roughly 90% found just once. CDR1 is MDHEN, CDR2 SYDVKM, per germline. J lost 4 bases, V lost 6 bases, and 7 bases had no gene match. This CDR3 spans 15 amino acids. The receptor's source is an adult in good health. V gene TRBV28 combines with J gene TRBJ2-1; 9 nucleotides line up with TRBD2. The material sequenced was peripheral blood, taken on day 0 of AZD1222 vaccination. This CDR3 reads CASSPLREGYNEQFF. The CDR3 DNA is TGTGCCAGCAGCCCTCTGCGGGAGGGTTACAATGAGCAGTTCTTC.